Listed here are 10 T cell receptor beta chains from one sample, sequenced in a study of T cell changes during pregnancy in multiple sclerosis. TCRdb's copy holds only in-frame clones and misses some; the assay was immunoSEQ multiplex PCR. Of some 50,000 clones detected, under 95% appear once; the ten largest clones hold approximately 0.21%. This material consisted of CD4+ T cells from peripheral blood mononuclear cells, taken in the second trimester of pregnancy. These receptors came from a female donor with multiple sclerosis, enrolled in a pregnancy study.

This clone has a single count. The chain couples TRBV5-4 to TRBJ2-1, with 9 bases that match TRBD2. Germline V lookup: CDR1 SGHNT, CDR2 YYREEE (reference sequence). The junction had 9 bases not matched to a gene; V was cut back by 0 bases and J by 5 bases. This CDR3 region has 17 residues. DNA for the CDR3: TGTGCCAGCAGCTTGGGGGTTTATGGCGGGGGGGACAATGAGCAGTTCTTC. Translating gives CASSLGVYGGGDNEQFF. Using reference TRBV5-4 and TRBJ2-1 for the parts outside the CDR3, the full variable domain is ETGVTQSPTHLIKTRGQQVTLRCSSQSGHNTVSWYQQALGQGPQFIFQYYREEENGRGNFPPRFSGLQFPNYSSELNVNALELDDSALYLCASSLGVYGGGDNEQFFGPGTRLTVL.

The sample holds one count of this clone. V usage is TRBV6-1 and J usage is TRBJ2-2; 8 bases fit TRBD1. Trimming took 8 bases from V and 3 from J; bases not matched to a gene: 5. In germline, CDR1 is MNHNS, CDR2 SASEGT. The CDR3 sequence is 14 residues long. CDR3: CASSGGADTGELFF. CDR3 sequence (DNA): TGTGCCAGCTCAGGGGGCGCGGACACCGGGGAGCTGTTTTTT.

The chain recombines TRBV27 with TRBJ1-5; TRBD1 matches at 7 bases. With V trimmed by 3 bases and J by 3 bases, 5 bases remained unmatched. From germline, CDR1 is MNHEY and CDR2 SMNVEV (reference sequence). The CDR3 has 15 residues. The DNA for the CDR3 is TGTGCCAGCAGTTTGAGCCAGGGGGACAATCAGCCCCAGCATTTT. Translation: CASSLSQGDNQPQHF.

The chain employs TRBV2 and TRBJ1-6; the D gene is possibly TRBD1 (5 bases). Germline CDR1 reads SNHLY; CDR2 reads FYNNEI. V lost 5 bases and J 7 bases, leaving 9 bases between the germline ends. The CDR3 contains 13 residues. The CDR3 coding sequence is TGTGCCAGCAGTCGACAGAACAATTCACCCCTCCACTTT. Protein product: CASSRQNNSPLHF.

The J gene is TRBJ2-5, the V gene TRBV19, with 9 bases matching TRBD1. Germline CDR1 LNHDA, CDR2 SQIVND (reference sequence). The CDR3 consists of 14 residues. The V and J ends lost 5 bases and 5 bases, in that order; junction bases with no gene match: 6. CDR3 in amino acids: CASSYGQGRETQYF. In nucleotides, the CDR3 is TGTGCCAGTAGTTACGGACAGGGGAGGGAGACCCAGTACTTC.

V usage is TRBV28 and J usage is TRBJ2-4; D might be TRBD2 (5 bases). There are 14 residues in the CDR3. Germline loops: CDR1 MDHEN, CDR2 SYDVKM. The V end was cut by 5 bases, the J end by 3 bases, with 11 bases between. CDR3 residues: CASSPPRVKNIQYF. In DNA, the CDR3 is TGTGCCAGCAGTCCTCCGAGGGTCAAAAACATTCAGTACTTC. The full variable domain, rest sourced from reference TRBV28 and TRBJ2-4, is DVKVTQSSRYLVKRTGEKVFLECVQDMDHENMFWYRQDPGLGLRLIYFSYDVKMKEKGDIPEGYSVSREKKERFSLILESASTNQTSMYLCASSPPRVKNIQYFGAGTRLSVL.

The chain carries TRBV7-2 and TRBJ2-7; D is unresolved. The CDR3 covers 14 residues. V gave up 5 bases and J gave up 2 bases, with 13 bases separating them. Germline loops: CDR1 SGHTA, CDR2 FQGNSA. CDR3 loop: CASSPFLEPYEQYF. Here the CDR3 DNA reads TGTGCCAGCAGCCCCTTCCTAGAGCCCTACGAGCAGTACTTC.

The J gene is TRBJ1-1, the V gene TRBV25-1; TRBD1 matches 8 bases. Germline lookup yields CDR1 MGHDK and CDR2 SYGVNS. The CDR3 consists of 13 residues. The ends lost 4 bases at V and 8 bases at J; junction bases unmatched: 6. The CDR3 is CASSAGGAGEAFF. The CDR3 region has the DNA TGTGCCAGCAGTGCAGGGGGCGCGGGAGAAGCTTTCTTT.

The chain recombines TRBV4-2 with TRBJ1-4; 7 bases are shared with TRBD1. The CDR3 runs 15 residues. Unmatched junction bases numbered 3, after V lost 3 bases and J lost 2 bases. CDR1 LGHNA and CDR2 YNFKEQ come from the germline V gene. The CDR3 is CASSQETGTNEKLFF. The CDR3 nucleotides are TGTGCCAGCAGCCAGGAGACAGGGACTAATGAAAAACTGTTTTTT.

The chain recombines TRBV6-1 with TRBJ2-1, with 7 bases that match TRBD2. Germline V CDR1 and CDR2: MNHNS, SASEGT. This CDR3 contains 14 residues. V lost 3 bases to trimming and J lost 2 bases; unmatched junction nucleotides: 1. CDR3: CASSDREAYNEQFF. CDR3 coding DNA: TGTGCCAGCAGTGACCGGGAGGCCTACAATGAGCAGTTCTTC.